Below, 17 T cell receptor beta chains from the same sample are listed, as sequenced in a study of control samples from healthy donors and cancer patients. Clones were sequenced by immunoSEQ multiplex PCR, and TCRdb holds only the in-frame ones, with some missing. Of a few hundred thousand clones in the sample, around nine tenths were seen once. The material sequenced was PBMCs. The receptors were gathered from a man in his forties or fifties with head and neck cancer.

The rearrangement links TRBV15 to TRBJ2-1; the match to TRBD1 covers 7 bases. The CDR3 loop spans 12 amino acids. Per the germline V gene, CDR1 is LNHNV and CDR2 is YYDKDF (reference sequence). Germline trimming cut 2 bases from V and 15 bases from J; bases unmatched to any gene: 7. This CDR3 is CATSRRGQAAFF. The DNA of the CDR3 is TGTGCCACCAGCAGAAGAGGACAGGCCGCGTTCTTC.

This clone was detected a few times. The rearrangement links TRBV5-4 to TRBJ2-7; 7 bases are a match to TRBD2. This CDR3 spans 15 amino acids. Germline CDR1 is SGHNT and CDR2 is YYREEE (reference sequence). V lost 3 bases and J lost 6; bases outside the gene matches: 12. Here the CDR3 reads CASSSSKAGRTEQYF. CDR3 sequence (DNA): TGTGCCAGCAGCTCGTCAAAAGCGGGACGAACCGAGCAGTACTTC.

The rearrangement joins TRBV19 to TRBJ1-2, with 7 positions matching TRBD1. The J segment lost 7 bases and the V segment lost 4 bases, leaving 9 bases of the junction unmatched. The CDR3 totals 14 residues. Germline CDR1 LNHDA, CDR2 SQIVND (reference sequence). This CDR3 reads CASSTQGVTFGYTF. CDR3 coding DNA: TGTGCCAGTAGTACTCAGGGGGTCACGTTTGGCTACACCTTC.

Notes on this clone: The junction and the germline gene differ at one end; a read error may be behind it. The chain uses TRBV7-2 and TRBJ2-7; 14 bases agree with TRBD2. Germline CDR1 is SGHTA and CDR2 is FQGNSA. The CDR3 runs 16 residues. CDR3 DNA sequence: TGTGCCAGCAGCGGACTAGCGGGGGGCCCCGCCTACAAGCAGTACTTC. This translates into CASSGLAGGPAYKQYF.

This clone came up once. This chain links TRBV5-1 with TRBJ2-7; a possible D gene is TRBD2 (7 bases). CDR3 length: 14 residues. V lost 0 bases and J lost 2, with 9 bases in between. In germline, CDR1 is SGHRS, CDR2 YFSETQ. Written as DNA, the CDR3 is TGCGCCAGCAGCTTGGAGGGGGGGCCCTACGAGCAGTACTTC. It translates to CASSLEGGPYEQYF.

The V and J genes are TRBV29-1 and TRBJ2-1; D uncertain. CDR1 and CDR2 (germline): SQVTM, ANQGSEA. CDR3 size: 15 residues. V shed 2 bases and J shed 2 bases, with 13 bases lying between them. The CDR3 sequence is CSVETPPTPYNEQFF. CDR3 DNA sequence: TGCAGCGTTGAAACTCCTCCGACCCCCTACAATGAGCAGTTCTTC.

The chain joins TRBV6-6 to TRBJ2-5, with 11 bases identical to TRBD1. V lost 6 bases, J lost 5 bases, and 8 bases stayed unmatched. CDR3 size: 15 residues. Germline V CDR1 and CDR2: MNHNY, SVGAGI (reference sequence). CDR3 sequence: CASSPGQGAMETQYF. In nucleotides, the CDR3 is TGTGCCAGCAGCCCCGGACAGGGGGCGATGGAGACCCAGTACTTC.

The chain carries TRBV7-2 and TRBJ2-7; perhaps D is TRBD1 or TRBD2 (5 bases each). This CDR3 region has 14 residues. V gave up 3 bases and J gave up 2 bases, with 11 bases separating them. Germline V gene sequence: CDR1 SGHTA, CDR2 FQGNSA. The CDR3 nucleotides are TGTGCCAGCAGCTTCGGGACCTCCACCTACGAGCAGTACTTC. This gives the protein CASSFGTSTYEQYF. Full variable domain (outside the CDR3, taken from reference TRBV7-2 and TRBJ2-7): GAGVSQSPSNKVTEKGKDVELRCDPISGHTALYWYRQSLGQGLEFLIYFQGNSAPDKSGLPSDRFSAERTGGSVSTLTIQRTQQEDSAVYLCASSFGTSTYEQYFGPGTRLTVT.

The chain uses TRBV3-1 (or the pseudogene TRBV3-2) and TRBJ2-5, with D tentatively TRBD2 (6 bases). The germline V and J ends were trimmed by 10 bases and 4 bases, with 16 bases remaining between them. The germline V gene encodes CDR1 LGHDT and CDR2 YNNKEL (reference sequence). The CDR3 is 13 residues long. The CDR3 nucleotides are TGTGCCACCGAGTTGGGGGGACGAGAGACCCAGTACTTC. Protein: CATELGGRETQYF.

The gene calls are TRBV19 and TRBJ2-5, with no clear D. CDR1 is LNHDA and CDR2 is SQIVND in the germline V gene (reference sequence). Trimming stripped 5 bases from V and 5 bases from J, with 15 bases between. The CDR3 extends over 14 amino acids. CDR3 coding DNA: TGTGCCAGTAGTGTCTCCCCCCGGTCGGAGACCCAGTACTTC. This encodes CASSVSPRSETQYF.

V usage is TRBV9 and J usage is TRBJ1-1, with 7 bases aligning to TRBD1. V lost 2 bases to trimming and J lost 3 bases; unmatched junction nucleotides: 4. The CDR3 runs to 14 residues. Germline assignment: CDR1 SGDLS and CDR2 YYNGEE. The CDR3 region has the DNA TGTGCCAGCAGCGTCAGGACAGGAGACACTGAAGCTTTCTTT. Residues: CASSVRTGDTEAFF.

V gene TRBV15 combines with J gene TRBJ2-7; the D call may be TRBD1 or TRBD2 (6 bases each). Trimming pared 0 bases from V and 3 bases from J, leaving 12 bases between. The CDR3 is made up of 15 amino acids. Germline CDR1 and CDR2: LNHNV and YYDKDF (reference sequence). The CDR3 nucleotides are TGTGCCACCAGCAGAGATAGGAGGGGGTTCTACGAGCAGTACTTC. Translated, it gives CATSRDRRGFYEQYF.

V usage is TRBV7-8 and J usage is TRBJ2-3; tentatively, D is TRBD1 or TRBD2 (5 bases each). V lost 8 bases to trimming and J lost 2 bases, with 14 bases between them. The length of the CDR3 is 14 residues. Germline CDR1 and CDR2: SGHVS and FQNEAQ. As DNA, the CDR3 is TGTGCCAGCCGCCGGGGCCCTCTCACAGATACGCAGTATTTT. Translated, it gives CASRRGPLTDTQYF.

The CDR3 here is CASSFVREPQHF. The DNA of the CDR3 is TGTGCCAGCAGCTTTGTAAGGGAGCCCCAGCATTTT. The rearrangement uses TRBV12-1 and TRBJ1-5. TRBV12-1 is a recognized pseudogene. The CDR3 spans 12 residues.

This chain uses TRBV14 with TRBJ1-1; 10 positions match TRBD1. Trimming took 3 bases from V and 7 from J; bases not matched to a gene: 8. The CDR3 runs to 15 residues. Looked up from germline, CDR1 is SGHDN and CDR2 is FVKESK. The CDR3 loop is CASSQDRGIAGEAFF. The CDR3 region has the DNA TGTGCCAGCAGCCAGGACAGGGGGATTGCGGGTGAAGCTTTCTTT.

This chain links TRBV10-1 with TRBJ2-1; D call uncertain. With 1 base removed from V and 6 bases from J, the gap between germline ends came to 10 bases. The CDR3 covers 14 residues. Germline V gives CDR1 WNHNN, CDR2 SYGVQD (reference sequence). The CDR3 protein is CASSEWGSGNEQFF. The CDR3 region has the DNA TGCGCCAGCAGTGAGTGGGGTTCAGGCAATGAGCAGTTCTTC.

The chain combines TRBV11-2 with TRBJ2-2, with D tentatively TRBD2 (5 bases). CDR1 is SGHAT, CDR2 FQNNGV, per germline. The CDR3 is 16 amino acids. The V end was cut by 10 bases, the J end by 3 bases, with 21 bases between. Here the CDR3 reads CAILRGVRLYTGELFF. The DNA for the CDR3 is TGTGCCATCCTACGGGGTGTTAGGCTCTACACCGGGGAGCTGTTTTTT. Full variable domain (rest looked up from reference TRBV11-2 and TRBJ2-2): EAGVAQSPRYKIIEKRQSVAFWCNPISGHATLYWYQQILGQGPKLLIQFQNNGVVDDSQLPKDRFSAERLKGVDSTLKIQPAKLEDSAVYLCAILRGVRLYTGELFFGEGSRLTVL.